A selection of T cell receptor beta chains follows, all from one sample in a study of T cells in Graves' hyperthyroidism and ophthalmopathy. TCRdb re-analysed the multiplex PCR reads in MiXCR, keeping a single row per CDR3 protein. The sample includes approximately 430,000 distinct CDR3 sequences, roughly 14% of them seen just once. The sample was blood. Receptors originate from a woman aged 18-30 years with Graves' hyperthyroidism. Each CDR3 is given with its conserved first and last residue. A D gene is named only where the DNA matches it firmly. Part of the rows lack a size; the others show once, few, many or a class for expanded clones.

j_call clone_size d_call v_call cdr3_nt cdr3_aa
TRBJ2-4 many - TRBV11-2 TGTGCCAGCCATACACTACAGGGCGGCAAAAACATTCAGTACTTC CASHTLQGGKNIQYF
TRBJ1-6 few - TRBV13 TGTGCCAGCAGCTTCAGGGGAGCGAGTTTGGGTTCACCCCTCCACTTT CASSFRGASLGSPLHF
TRBJ2-1 many TRBD1 TRBV12-3/TRBV12-4 TGTGCCAGCAGTTTAAGTCAGGGGGTTTACAATGAGCAGTTCTTC CASSLSQGVYNEQFF
TRBJ1-4 many - TRBV20-1 TGCAGTGCTAGAGCGCAGGGAAAGGAAGAACTGTTTTTT CSARAQGKEELFF
TRBJ1-1 - TRBD1 TRBV28 TGTGCCAGCAGTTTACTCGGACAGGGCGTAAGAGGCACTGAAGCTTTCTTT CASSLLGQGVRGTEAFF
TRBJ1-1 - - TRBV2 TGTGCCAGCAGAAGGCCCGGGGGGCGAGACACTGAAGCTTTCTTT CASRRPGGRDTEAFF
TRBJ2-3 - - TRBV4-1 TGCGCCAGCAGCCAACCTGGCACTAGGACGCAGTATTTT CASSQPGTRTQYF
TRBJ2-1 many - TRBV6-1 TGTGCCAGCTCCAGGGAGAGTGGAAATGAGCAGTTCTTC CASSRESGNEQFF
TRBJ2-3 few - TRBV12-3/TRBV12-4 TGTGCCAGCAGTTCCGGAGGGGGGCCAGATACGCAGTATTTT CASSSGGGPDTQYF
TRBJ2-2 - - TRBV20-1 TGCAGTGCTAGAGTGTCTAGCACCGGGGAGCTGTTTTTT CSARVSSTGELFF
TRBJ2-7 many - TRBV20-1 TGCAGTGCTGGGAACAGCTTTGGCTACGAGCAGTACTTC CSAGNSFGYEQYF
TRBJ2-2 - TRBD1 TRBV5-1 TGCGCCAGCAGCTGGTCCTATACAGGGGGCGGCACCGGGGAGCTGTTTTTT CASSWSYTGGGTGELFF
TRBJ2-7 many - TRBV5-6 TGTGCCAGCAGCCGTTCCCTCGACAGGAGAGCCTACGAGCAGTACTTC CASSRSLDRRAYEQYF
TRBJ1-1 many - TRBV7-9 TGTGCCAGCAGCCTAGGGTTTTACACTGAAGCTTTCTTT CASSLGFYTEAFF
TRBJ1-2 few TRBD1 TRBV9 TGTGCCAGCAGCCCTGGGAGCAGGGGGGATGGCTACACCTTC CASSPGSRGDGYTF
TRBJ2-1 - - TRBV11-2 TGTGCCAGCAGAGTAGGAGAGGGTTGGAGTCGGGGGCCCCCCTACAATGAGCAGTTCTTC CASRVGEGWSRGPPYNEQFF
TRBJ2-1 - TRBD2 TRBV19 TGTGCCAGTAGTATAGGACTAGCGGACATCTCCTACAATGAGCAGTTCTTC CASSIGLADISYNEQFF
TRBJ1-2 many - TRBV4-1 TGCGCCAGCAGCCAGATCCTGAGGACACCGAGGGGTTATGGCTACACCTTC CASSQILRTPRGYGYTF
TRBJ1-2 many TRBD1 TRBV3-1 TGTGCCAGCAGCCCCGAGACAGGGAGGGCTGGCTACACCTTC CASSPETGRAGYTF
TRBJ2-7 many - TRBV6-5 TGTGCCAGCAGTTACCCGACGAACCCCTACGAGCAGTACTTC CASSYPTNPYEQYF
TRBJ2-7 - - TRBV9 TGTGCCAGCAGCCCCTGGCTATCCCAATCCTACGAGCAGTACTTC CASSPWLSQSYEQYF
TRBJ2-7 few TRBD1 TRBV19 TGTGCCAGTAGTAGTCCTCCAGGGGGCTACGAGCAGTACTTC CASSSPPGGYEQYF
TRBJ2-3 - - TRBV20-1 TGCAGTGCCGGAGGGGAACAGGGGAGCACAGATACGCAGTATTTT CSAGGEQGSTDTQYF
TRBJ1-6 many - TRBV13 TGTGCCAGCAGCTTAATTGGGGAGCCTAATTCACCCCTCCACTTT CASSLIGEPNSPLHF
TRBJ2-5 - TRBD2 TRBV28 TGTGCCAGCAGTTTCAAGTGGGGGGGTTGGGAAGAGACCCAGTACTTC CASSFKWGGWEETQYF
TRBJ1-1 - - TRBV4-1 TGCGCCAGCAGCCAAGAAGGACAGACGAACACTGAAGCTTTCTTT CASSQEGQTNTEAFF
TRBJ2-3 many TRBD1 TRBV28 TGTGCCAGCAGTAGCCTGACAGGGGCTAACACAGATACGCAGTATTTT CASSSLTGANTDTQYF
TRBJ2-1 - TRBD2 TRBV24-1 TGTGCCACCAGTGATACTAGCGGGAGGGCCGACAATGAGCAGTTCTTC CATSDTSGRADNEQFF
TRBJ1-1 - - TRBV5-4 TGTGCCAGCCTGAGACTGACAGGCAACATGAACACTGAAGCTTTCTTT CASLRLTGNMNTEAFF
TRBJ1-1 many - TRBV11-2 TGTGCCAGCAGCTTAGATCATGAGGGGCCCAACACTGAAGCTTTCTTT CASSLDHEGPNTEAFF
TRBJ2-1 few - TRBV12-5 TGTGCTAGTGCCGAGACTCCAGACCGCTTCTCCTACAATGAGCAGTTCTTC CASAETPDRFSYNEQFF
TRBJ2-2 few TRBD2 TRBV2 TGTGCCAGCAGCCGTGAGGGCAGCGGGACCCCCGGGGAGCTGTTTTTT CASSREGSGTPGELFF